Below, 7 T cell receptor beta chains from the same sample are listed, as sequenced in a study of blood T cell repertoires in COVID-19. The repertoire was sequenced with immunoSEQ multiplex PCR; TCRdb's copy has only in-frame clones and lacks some. The table shows some 400,000 clones, with more than 75% occurring only once. Material for sequencing was peripheral blood. Source of these receptors: a woman aged 60-75 years with COVID-19, enrolled during active disease.

The rearrangement joins TRBV28 to TRBJ1-2, with D perhaps TRBD1 (5 bases). Germline values: CDR1 MDHEN, CDR2 SYDVKM. Trimming removed 7 bases from V and 7 bases from J, with 16 bases in between. This CDR3 contains 13 residues. CDR3 protein: CASITQGLSGYTF. The CDR3 coding sequence is TGTGCCAGCATCACCCAGGGTTTAAGTGGCTACACCTTC.

V usage is TRBV29-1 and J usage is TRBJ2-1; D not resolved. The V gene lost 6 bases and the J gene lost 0 bases, with 12 bases spanning the gap. Germline V lookup: CDR1 SQVTM, CDR2 ANQGSEA. The CDR3 covers 14 residues. CDR3 protein: CSVRVVLSYNEQFF. The CDR3 nucleotides are TGCAGCGTCCGGGTAGTACTCTCCTACAATGAGCAGTTCTTC.

The chain combines TRBV28 with TRBJ2-3, with 9 bases lining up with TRBD2. Germline CDR1 and CDR2: MDHEN and SYDVKM. V was pared by 6 bases and J by 6 bases, with 7 bases of the junction left unmatched. The length of the CDR3 is 14 residues. The CDR3 region is CASSTGTSMDTQYF. The CDR3 DNA follows: TGTGCCAGCAGCACCGGGACTAGCATGGATACGCAGTATTTT.

The rearrangement joins TRBV10-3 to TRBJ2-3, with D possibly matching TRBD2 (5 bases). V lost 8 bases and J lost 0, with 18 bases in between. The germline CDR1 and CDR2 sequences are ENHRY and SYGVKD. The CDR3 has 16 residues. Written as DNA, the CDR3 is TGTGCCATCGGGTCGTTGGCGGGCATTAGCACAGATACGCAGTATTTT. Translation: CAIGSLAGISTDTQYF.

The chain links TRBV12-3 or TRBV12-4 to TRBJ1-5; unclear D gene. V gave up 6 bases and J gave up 4 bases, with 7 bases separating them. This CDR3 region has 12 residues. The CDR3 DNA sequence: TGTGCCAGCAGCAAAATTAATCAGCCCCAGCATTTT. Its protein product is CASSKINQPQHF.

The rearrangement uses TRBV18 and TRBJ2-3; possibly TRBD1 for D (5 bases). V lost 1 base, J lost 2 bases, and 10 bases lay in between. CDR1 is KGHSH and CDR2 is LQKENI in the germline V gene. The CDR3 sequence is 15 residues long. The CDR3 sequence is CASSPLQGSTDTQYF. CDR3 coding DNA: TGTGCCAGCTCACCACTTCAGGGCTCCACAGATACGCAGTATTTT.

The rearrangement uses TRBV28 and TRBJ2-3; 9 nucleotides align to TRBD2. The CDR3 loop spans 15 amino acids. The germline V gene has CDR1 MDHEN and CDR2 SYDVKM. V shed 7 bases, J shed 0 bases, and the junction held 5 bases outside the gene matches. CDR3 loop: CASTGGGASTDTQYF. The CDR3 DNA is TGTGCCAGCACTGGCGGGGGGGCAAGCACAGATACGCAGTATTTT. Using reference TRBV28 and TRBJ2-3 for the parts outside the CDR3, the full variable domain is DVKVTQSSRYLVKRTGEKVFLECVQDMDHENMFWYRQDPGLGLRLIYFSYDVKMKEKGDIPEGYSVSREKKERFSLILESASTNQTSMYLCASTGGGASTDTQYFGPGTRLTVL.